The 30 T cell receptor beta chains below all came from one sample that was sequenced in a study of T-cell reconstitution after alpha-beta-depleted transplantation in children. TCRbeta library construction was performed incorporating unique molecular identifiers. TCRdb called the PCR reads again in MiXCR, with one record for every CDR3 protein. The sample holds about 490,000 distinct CDR3 sequences; about 10% are singletons and the top ten take around 2%. Sequencing was performed on PBMCs, taken before TCRalphabeta/CD19-depleted stem cell transplant. These receptors were taken from a child aged 2 to 10 with inherited bone marrow failure, due to receive a stem cell transplant.

The sample holds many counts of this clonotype. This chain joins TRBV20-1 and TRBJ1-4; TRBD1 might be the D (6 bases). Trimming cost V 1 base and J 10 bases, with 10 bases left between them. Per germline, CDR1 DFQATT and CDR2 SNEGSKA (reference sequence). The CDR3 runs 12 residues. The CDR3 reads CSARGGRAKLFF. The CDR3 nucleotides read TGCAGTGCTAGAGGGGGGCGCGCAAAACTGTTTTTT.

This clonotype was recorded many times. The chain links TRBV29-1 to TRBJ1-2; D unresolved. Germline assignment: CDR1 SQVTM and CDR2 ANQGSEA. Trimming shortened V by 6 bases and J by 5 bases, and 13 bases separated the two germline ends. CDR3 length: 12 amino acids. CDR3 loop: CSVADAAYGYTF. Here the CDR3 DNA reads TGCAGCGTCGCGGACGCCGCTTATGGCTACACCTTC.

This clonotype was detected many times. The V gene is TRBV4-3, the J gene TRBJ2-2; 7 bases align to TRBD1. Germline values: CDR1 LGHNA, CDR2 YSLEER. The CDR3 extends over 15 amino acids. V shed 4 bases, J shed 4 bases, and the junction held 6 bases outside the gene matches. In DNA form, the CDR3 reads TGCGCCAGCAGCCCCGATCCAGGGGGCACCGGGGAGCTGTTTTTT. It specifies CASSPDPGGTGELFF.

This clonotype occurred a few times. V usage is TRBV28 and J usage is TRBJ2-3, with D possibly matching TRBD2 (6 bases). V shed 5 bases and J shed 0 bases, with 27 bases lying between them. Germline V gene data show CDR1 as MDHEN and CDR2 as SYDVKM. The CDR3 length is 20 residues. CDR3 region: CASSRSRAVWGVESTDTQYF. The CDR3 DNA reads TGTGCCAGCAGTCGAAGTCGGGCGGTGTGGGGGGTGGAAAGCACAGATACGCAGTATTTT.

Only a few counts were recorded for this clonotype. The gene calls are TRBV6-5 and TRBJ2-7, with TRBD1 matching 11 bases. Germline CDR1 is MNHEY and CDR2 is SVGAGI. The CDR3 has 17 residues. V lost 2 bases to trimming and J lost 2 bases; unmatched junction nucleotides: 8. The CDR3 sequence: CASSYAGLGQGAYEQYF. The CDR3 nucleotides read TGTGCCAGCAGTTACGCTGGATTGGGACAGGGGGCCTACGAGCAGTACTTC.

The CDR3 region is CASRVAGDYNEQFF. DNA of the CDR3: TGTGCCTCCAGGGTAGCGGGCGACTACAATGAGCAGTTCTTC. V gene TRBV6-1 combines with J gene TRBJ2-1; 7 bases map to TRBD2. The CDR3 sequence is 14 residues long. The germline gives CDR1 MNHNS, CDR2 SASEGT. V lost 11 bases to trimming and J lost 3 bases; unmatched junction nucleotides: 10.

This clonotype was seen at least ten times. This chain connects TRBV29-1 to TRBJ2-3, with a possible D match to TRBD1 (5 bases). V dropped 4 bases and J dropped 2 bases, with 13 bases sitting between them. The CDR3 is 14 residues long. The germline V gene has CDR1 SQVTM and CDR2 ANQGSEA. The CDR3 DNA sequence: TGCAGCGTTGGGACACCAACTAACACAGATACGCAGTATTTT. Residues: CSVGTPTNTDTQYF.

This clonotype was detected a few times. The V call is TRBV4-1, the J call TRBJ2-4, with D unclear. With 3 bases removed from V and 0 bases from J, the gap between germline ends came to 9 bases. CDR1 and CDR2 (germline): MGHRA, YSYEKL. This CDR3 has 15 residues. The CDR3 loop is CASSHDSLAKNIQYF. DNA for the CDR3: TGCGCCAGCAGCCATGATTCCCTAGCCAAAAACATTCAGTACTTC.

The sample holds a few counts of this clonotype. The gene calls are TRBV7-9 and TRBJ2-1, with 7 bases matching TRBD2. CDR1 SEHNR and CDR2 FQNEAQ come from the germline V gene (reference sequence). V dropped 5 bases and J dropped 8; count of bases not matched to a gene: 12. The length of the CDR3 is 15 residues. This CDR3 is CASSPRTRIYDEQFF. The CDR3 DNA is TGTGCCAGCAGCCCGAGGACTAGGATTTACGATGAGCAGTTCTTC.

This chain links TRBV27 with TRBJ2-6; no definite D call. V was clipped by 5 bases and J by 1 base, with 6 bases between them. CDR3 length: 14 amino acids. Per germline, CDR1 MNHEY and CDR2 SMNVEV (reference sequence). CDR3: CASSGLSGANVLTF. CDR3 nucleotides: TGTGCCAGCAGTGGTCTTTCTGGGGCCAACGTCCTGACTTTC.

With regard to this clonotype: A much larger clone is a single base away; this may be a read error. This rearrangement joins TRBV20-1 to TRBJ2-3; a possible D gene is TRBD2 (6 bases). The V end lost 1 base, the J end lost 6 bases, and 17 bases lay between the germline ends. The germline CDR1 and CDR2 sequences are DFQATT and SNEGSKA (reference sequence). The CDR3 sequence is 15 residues long. This chain's CDR3 is CSARVSTGAGDTQYF. CDR3 in DNA: TGCAGTGCTAGAGTTAGCACGGGAGCGGGCGATACGCAGTATTTT.

This clonotype was recorded many times. The J gene is TRBJ2-5, the V gene TRBV28; no clear D gene. The CDR3 has 14 residues. CDR1 MDHEN and CDR2 SYDVKM come from the germline V gene. Trimming pared 6 bases from V and 4 bases from J, leaving 15 bases between. The CDR3 nucleotides read TGTGCCAGCAGCCCCTTACCTGGAGCAGAGACCCAGTACTTC. Protein: CASSPLPGAETQYF.

This clonotype was found many times. The chain couples TRBV27 to TRBJ1-1; maybe TRBD1 (5 bases). The CDR3 consists of 13 residues. Trimming removed 1 base from V and 5 bases from J, with 8 bases in between. The germline V gene has CDR1 MNHEY and CDR2 SMNVEV (reference sequence). In DNA, the CDR3 is TGTGCCAGCAGTTTATTCGGGGGAACTGAAGCTTTCTTT. Its protein is CASSLFGGTEAFF.

This clonotype was picked up many times. This chain joins TRBV12-3 or TRBV12-4 and TRBJ2-1, with 7 bases identical to TRBD2. V lost 3 bases to trimming and J lost 14 bases; unmatched junction nucleotides: 4. CDR3 length: 11 residues. The CDR3 here is CASSFGTKKFF. The DNA for the CDR3 is TGTGCCAGCAGTTTCGGGACTAAGAAGTTCTTC.

The V gene is TRBV29-1, the J gene TRBJ1-4; D is possibly TRBD1 (6 bases). This CDR3 contains 14 residues. The ends were cut back, 4 bases at V and 0 bases at J, with 9 bases in the middle. The germline V gene encodes CDR1 SQVTM and CDR2 ANQGSEA. The CDR3 DNA follows: TGCAGCGTTGGGGACACCGCAACTAATGAAAAACTGTTTTTT. Residues: CSVGDTATNEKLFF. The full variable domain, in which reference TRBV29-1 and TRBJ1-4 provide the parts outside the CDR3, is SAVISQKPSRDICQRGTSLTIQCQVDSQVTMMFWYRQQPGQSLTLIATANQGSEATYESGFVIDKFPISRPNLTFSTLTVSNMSPEDSSIYLCSVGDTATNEKLFFGSGTQLSVL.

This clonotype has at least ten counts. The V gene is TRBV5-1, the J gene TRBJ2-2; D unresolved. CDR3 length: 13 residues. Trimming removed 4 bases at V and 8 bases at J, with 12 bases between. Germline CDR1 SGHRS, CDR2 YFSETQ. This chain's CDR3 is CASSRPPAGELFF. CDR3 sequence (DNA): TGCGCCAGCAGCCGCCCACCGGCGGGGGAGCTGTTTTTT.

The V and J genes are TRBV7-9 and TRBJ2-1; D might be TRBD2 (6 bases). Trimming pared 11 bases from V and 1 base from J, leaving 15 bases between. Germline CDR1 reads SEHNR; CDR2 reads FQNEAQ (reference sequence). This CDR3 comprises 14 residues. CDR3 sequence reads: CAYNGGNSYNEQFF. The CDR3 DNA follows: TGTGCCTATAACGGAGGGAATTCCTACAATGAGCAGTTCTTC.

This clonotype was observed at least ten times. The chain employs TRBV6-2 or TRBV6-3 and TRBJ2-7, with 13 bases matching TRBD2. CDR1 MNHEY and CDR2 SVGEGT come from the germline V gene. V lost 2 bases and J lost 6; bases outside the gene matches: 10. This CDR3 is built from 17 residues. The CDR3 coding sequence is TGTGCCAGCAGTTACACATCCGGGACTAGCGGGAAAAGCGAGCAGTACTTC. It encodes CASSYTSGTSGKSEQYF.

In its sample, this clonotype was seen a few times. This rearrangement joins TRBV12-3 or TRBV12-4 to TRBJ1-2; D is uncertain. The CDR3 has 14 residues. The V gene lost 5 bases and the J gene lost 7 bases, with 17 bases spanning the gap. CDR3 nucleotides: TGTGCCAGCAGTATCCCCCGGGCGACGGGTGGCTACACCTTC. It yields the protein CASSIPRATGGYTF.

This clonotype was observed many times. This chain links TRBV4-3 with TRBJ2-7; 9 bases match TRBD2. CDR1 is LGHNA, CDR2 YSLEER, per germline. J was trimmed by 4 bases and V by 4 bases; bases with no gene match: 5. This CDR3 region has 14 residues. Written as DNA, the CDR3 is TGCGCCAGCAGCCCGACTAGCGGAGAATACGAGCAGTACTTC. Translated: CASSPTSGEYEQYF.

This clonotype was picked up a small number of times. The J gene is TRBJ2-7, the V gene TRBV27; 12 bases align to TRBD2. V lost 1 base and J lost 5; bases outside the gene matches: 6. CDR1 and CDR2 from the germline V gene are MNHEY and SMNVEV (reference sequence). The CDR3 runs to 16 residues. The CDR3 loop reads CASSLYSSGRAHEQYF. Written as DNA, the CDR3 is TGTGCCAGCAGTTTATATTCTAGCGGGAGGGCCCACGAGCAGTACTTC.

A note on this clonotype: This sequence may be a read error, since a much larger clone differs from it by one base. This chain links TRBV11-2 with TRBJ2-1, with D possibly being TRBD1 (6 bases). Germline V gene data show CDR1 as SGHAT and CDR2 as FQNNGV. The length of the CDR3 is 11 residues. The ends were cut back, 1 base at V and 12 bases at J, with 7 bases in the middle. CDR3 protein: CASSLGRGQFF. The CDR3 nucleotides are TGTGCCAGCAGCTTAGGCAGGGGGCAGTTCTTC.

This clonotype was recorded at least ten times. The chain uses TRBV11-2 and TRBJ2-3, with a possible D match to TRBD2 (5 bases). Germline values: CDR1 SGHAT, CDR2 FQNNGV. This CDR3 spans 15 amino acids. V lost 5 bases, J lost 1 base, and 13 bases lay in between. CDR3 sequence reads: CASSPSGSGTDTQYF. The CDR3 DNA is TGTGCCAGCAGCCCTTCGGGGTCAGGCACAGATACGCAGTATTTT.

This clonotype was detected many times. This chain uses TRBV28 with TRBJ2-7; D call uncertain. V gave up 6 bases and J gave up 2 bases, with 11 bases separating them. CDR3 length: 13 amino acids. Germline loops: CDR1 MDHEN, CDR2 SYDVKM. The CDR3 loop is CASSSSLTYEQYF. CDR3 nucleotide sequence: TGTGCCAGCAGCTCCTCTTTAACCTACGAGCAGTACTTC.

This clonotype came up many times. CDR3: CASSHSGTANTGELFF. The CDR3 region has the DNA TGCGCCAGCAGCCACTCCGGGACCGCTAACACCGGGGAGCTGTTTTTT. The rearrangement uses TRBV4-3 and TRBJ2-2; the D call may be TRBD1 or TRBD2 (5 bases each). The CDR3 covers 16 residues. V gave up 3 bases and J gave up 2 bases, with 13 bases separating them. Per germline, CDR1 LGHNA and CDR2 YSLEER.

This clonotype was detected only a few times. This chain links TRBV6-2 or TRBV6-3 with TRBJ1-5; TRBD1 is a possible D gene (6 bases). Trimming left V 0 bases short and J 7 bases short, with 19 bases between. The V gene's germline CDR1 is MNHEY and CDR2 SVGEGT. The CDR3 covers 17 residues. The CDR3 DNA is TGTGCCAGCAGTTACTCGACCCCGACAGGCTTCAGGCAGCCCCAGCATTTT. Encoded protein: CASSYSTPTGFRQPQHF.

This clonotype appeared a few times. The chain carries TRBV2 and TRBJ2-7; D not resolved. Germline CDR1 and CDR2: SNHLY and FYNNEI. The CDR3 totals 12 residues. Trimming shortened V by 10 bases and J by 2 bases, and 12 bases separated the two germline ends. CDR3 loop: CANSGAPYEQYF. DNA of the CDR3: TGTGCCAACTCAGGAGCCCCCTACGAGCAGTACTTC.

This clonotype was observed many times. The genes are TRBV5-1 and TRBJ2-5; a weak D match, TRBD2 (6 bases). The CDR3 extends over 14 amino acids. CDR1 is SGHRS and CDR2 is YFSETQ in the germline V gene. Trimming removed 6 bases at V and 5 bases at J, with 17 bases between. The CDR3 loop reads CASNAGTPGETQYF. DNA for the CDR3: TGCGCCAGCAACGCCGGGACTCCTGGCGAGACCCAGTACTTC. The full variable domain, with the rest looked up from reference TRBV5-1 and TRBJ2-5, is KAGVTQTPRYLIKTRGQQVTLSCSPISGHRSVSWYQQTPGQGLQFLFEYFSETQRNKGNFPGRFSGRQFSNSRSEMNVSTLELGDSALYLCASNAGTPGETQYFGPGTRLLVL.

Many counts were recorded for this clonotype. The chain links TRBV5-6 to TRBJ1-1, with 8 bases identical to TRBD1. The CDR3 covers 14 residues. Germline CDR1 and CDR2: SGHDT and YYEEEE. V was pared by 7 bases and J by 4 bases, with 9 bases of the junction left unmatched. The CDR3 loop reads CASGRTGSGTEAFF. The CDR3 DNA reads TGTGCCAGCGGCCGGACAGGGTCGGGCACTGAAGCTTTCTTT.

This clonotype was counted ten times or more. The chain couples TRBV7-8 to TRBJ2-1; weak D call: TRBD2 (5 bases). This CDR3 region has 11 residues. Germline CDR1 SGHVS, CDR2 FQNEAQ. The V end was cut by 5 bases, the J end by 12 bases, with 11 bases between. This chain's CDR3 is CASSAYGRQFF. CDR3 DNA sequence: TGTGCCAGCAGCGCCTATGGGAGGCAGTTCTTC.